This passage covers 3 T cell receptor beta chains from one sample sequenced in a study of early T cells in non-severe SARS-CoV-2 infection. TCRdb reanalysed the 5' RACE reads using MiXCR and keeps one entry per CDR3 protein. This table has about 59,000 distinct CDR3 sequences, approximately 13% appearing once. Sequencing was performed on whole blood, taken at baseline. The receptors come from an adult who was a healthcare worker with PCR-confirmed SARS-CoV-2 infection or an uninfected control (not recorded which).

This clonotype has at least ten counts. The chain joins TRBV7-9 to TRBJ1-4; TRBD1 is a possible D gene (5 bases). The CDR3 covers 14 residues. Trimming left V 2 bases short and J 4 bases short, with 8 bases between. In germline, CDR1 is SEHNR, CDR2 FQNEAQ (reference sequence). CDR3 residues: CASSLYGGNEKLFF. The CDR3 region has the DNA TGTGCCAGCAGCTTATACGGGGGTAATGAAAAACTGTTTTTT.

The chain employs TRBV6-2 or TRBV6-3 and TRBJ2-7; D uncertain. The CDR3 runs 12 residues. Germline CDR1 reads MNHEY; CDR2 reads SVGEGT. The V end lost 4 bases, the J end lost 0 bases, and 4 bases lay between the germline ends. The CDR3 sequence is CASSWGSYEQYF. The CDR3 nucleotides read TGTGCCAGCAGTTGGGGCTCCTACGAGCAGTACTTC.

The chain recombines TRBV7-6 with TRBJ2-7, with TRBD2 as a possible D gene (6 bases). Looked up from germline, CDR1 is SGHVS and CDR2 is FNYEAQ. V lost 5 bases and J 3 bases, leaving 17 bases between the germline ends. The CDR3 length is 15 residues. In DNA form, the CDR3 reads TGTGCCAGCAGCCTGACCGGCGGGGTCAACTACGAGCAGTACTTC. Protein product: CASSLTGGVNYEQYF.